The 29 T cell receptor beta chains below come from one sample, sequenced in a study of tumor-infiltrating lymphocytes in oesophageal squamous cell carcinoma. TCRdb re-called the PCR reads with MiXCR, one entry per CDR3 protein. The sample includes 20,000 or so distinct CDR3 sequences, 35% to 45% of them seen just once. The sequencing input was esophageal tumor tissue. The receptors come from a male donor with esophageal squamous cell carcinoma.

The chain is built from TRBV20-1 and TRBJ2-1, with 12 nucleotides matching TRBD1. The J call may be incorrect, as the DNA end agrees better with TRBJ2-7. The germline CDR1 and CDR2 sequences are DFQATT and SNEGSKA (reference sequence). This CDR3 has 18 residues. DNA of the CDR3: TGCAGTGCTAGAGATCGGTTCGGGACAGGGGGCCCCTACAATGAGCAGTACTTC. Amino acid sequence: CSARDRFGTGGPYNEQYF.

In the case of this clonotype: Because it lacks the conserved phenylalanine or tryptophan at the end, this CDR3 is likely a read error. The limits of the CDR3 on the DNA are not certain, so only TCRdb's listed CDR3 is given. The rearrangement links TRBV6-1 to TRBJ2-1; TRBD1 is taken as the D call from the table, unchecked against the DNA. The length of the CDR3 is 18 amino acids, counting both ends. The germline V gene has CDR1 MNHNS and CDR2 SASEGT. The CDR3 protein is CASISPKTAHNYGYTFGS.

The sample holds a few counts of this clonotype. Possible read error: a much larger clone is one base away. The chain links TRBV11-2 to TRBJ2-3; the D gene could be TRBD1 or TRBD2 (5 bases each). CDR3 size: 16 residues. Germline values: CDR1 SGHAT, CDR2 FQNNGV. V lost 5 bases to trimming and J lost 14 bases, with 29 bases between them. CDR3 residues: CASSPQGLRVTGELYF. DNA for the CDR3: TGTGCCAGCAGCCCGCAGGGTCTGAGGGTCACCGGGGAGCTGTATTTT.

This clonotype has ten or more counts. The V gene is TRBV10-3, the J gene TRBJ2-7; no reliable D call. Trimming took off 2 bases at V and 5 bases at J, with 7 bases between the two ends. CDR1 is ENHRY and CDR2 is SYGVKD in the germline V gene. This CDR3 has 12 amino acids. This CDR3 reads CAISERRNEQYF. The CDR3 coding sequence is TGTGCCATCAGTGAGCGCAGGAACGAGCAGTACTTC.

The gene calls are TRBV7-4 and TRBJ2-4, with 9 bases that match TRBD1. The J call may be mistaken, given a closer DNA end match to TRBJ2-1. Per germline, CDR1 SGHVT and CDR2 SQSDAQ. The CDR3 consists of 14 residues. The CDR3 protein is CATLRDRVDSEQFF. In nucleotides, the CDR3 is TGTGCCACCTTACGGGACAGGGTGGATAGTGAGCAGTTCTTC.

This clonotype has at least ten counts. The gene calls are TRBV5-8 and TRBJ1-1, with D uncertain. The CDR3 is 13 residues long. V lost 2 bases and J lost 5, with 10 bases in between. The germline gives CDR1 SGHTS, CDR2 YDEGEE. CDR3 in amino acids: CASSFQSRTEAFF. CDR3 sequence (DNA): TGTGCCAGCAGCTTCCAATCAAGAACTGAAGCTTTCTTT.

This sequence joins TRBV19 and TRBJ1-1; the D gene is possibly TRBD1 (5 bases). CDR1 LNHDA and CDR2 SQIVND come from the germline V gene (reference sequence). The germline V and J ends were trimmed by 3 bases and 4 bases, with 15 bases remaining between them. The CDR3 is made up of 15 amino acids. CDR3 sequence reads: CASSMMGLHLTEAFF. The DNA of the CDR3 is TGTGCCAGTAGTATGATGGGGCTCCACCTCACTGAAGCTTTCTTT.

In this sample, this clonotype turned up many times. This chain joins TRBV6-1 and TRBJ1-6; no definite D call. The V and J ends lost 5 bases and 2 bases respectively, with 10 bases between them. This CDR3 has 15 residues. The germline V gene has CDR1 MNHNS and CDR2 SASEGT. The CDR3 DNA reads as TGTGCCAGCAGTCCCCAAGATACCTATAATTCACCCCTCCACTTT. Its translation is CASSPQDTYNSPLHF.

At least ten counts were recorded for this clonotype. This sequence joins TRBV19 and TRBJ1-5; TRBD1 is a possible D gene (5 bases). The CDR3 runs to 15 residues. V lost 3 bases and J lost 6, with 15 bases in between. CDR1 is LNHDA, CDR2 SQIVND, per germline (reference sequence). This CDR3 is CASSIGGGKTQPQHF. CDR3 sequence (DNA): TGTGCCAGTAGTATTGGGGGGGGGAAAACTCAGCCCCAGCATTTT.

This clonotype showed up just a few times. An end of the junction differs from the germline gene, which may be a read error. V is TRBV7-7 and J is TRBJ2-1, with D possibly TRBD2 on 5 matching bases. Looked up from germline, CDR1 is SSHAT and CDR2 is FNYEAQ (reference sequence). The CDR3 is 13 amino acids. The CDR3 loop reads CASSFPGKNEQFF. The CDR3 DNA is TGTGCTAGCAGCTTCCCCGGGAAAAATGAGCAGTTCTTC.

Remarks on this clonotype: A much larger clone differs from this one at a single base, so this may be a read error. This sequence joins TRBV7-9 and TRBJ2-1; 7 nucleotides match TRBD2. Matching the DNA end better, TRBJ2-5 makes the J call doubtful. Germline V lookup: CDR1 SEHNR, CDR2 FQNEAQ (reference sequence). The CDR3 has 13 amino acids. The CDR3 spells CASSPREGETQYF. CDR3 bases: TGTGCCAGCAGCCCGAGGGAGGGGGAGACCCAGTACTTC.

V and J are TRBV7-6 and TRBJ2-7, with 10 bases matching TRBD1. The ends lost 6 bases at V and 5 bases at J; junction bases unmatched: 13. The germline gives CDR1 SGHVS, CDR2 FNYEAQ. The CDR3 length is 16 residues. The CDR3 sequence: CASSQSWDRGFHEQYF. The CDR3 nucleotides read TGTGCCAGCAGTCAGAGTTGGGACAGGGGCTTCCACGAGCAGTACTTC.

To note about this clonotype: The CDR3 end shows no conserved phenylalanine or tryptophan, and so a read error is likely. No DNA is shown, since the ends of the CDR3 on it are uncertain; the CDR3 is the one TCRdb lists. The CDR3 here is CASSLEGQTNNEQFFGS. The V call is TRBV7-2, the J call TRBJ1-6; whether TRBD1, the table's D call, matches the DNA was not checked. The germline gives CDR1 SGHTA, CDR2 FQGNSA. The CDR3 adds up to 17 amino acids, both ends counted.

In the case of this clonotype: One end of the junction is discordant with germline, which a read error may explain. The rearrangement uses TRBV7-7 and TRBJ2-5, with 8 positions matching TRBD1. CDR1 is SSHAT, CDR2 FNYEAQ, per germline (reference sequence). This CDR3 is built from 14 residues. CDR3 nucleotides: TGTGCTAGCAGCCAAGGACAGGGCCAAGAGACCCAGTACTTC. Its protein is CASSQGQGQETQYF.

With respect to this clonotype: A much bigger clone sits one base away, suggesting this may be a read error. This chain joins TRBV4-1 and TRBJ2-1; 8 bases are shared with TRBD2. This CDR3 spans 17 amino acids. From germline, CDR1 is MGHRA and CDR2 YSYEKL. The J segment lost 10 bases and the V segment lost 1 base, leaving 15 bases of the junction unmatched. The CDR3 is CASSQGRPTSETYEQFF. The DNA of the CDR3 is TGCGCCAGCAGCCAAGGGCGGCCGACTAGCGAGACCTACGAGCAGTTCTTC.

The chain combines TRBV9 with TRBJ2-2; the D gene is possibly TRBD1 (5 bases). Trimming left V 6 bases short and J 4 bases short, with 13 bases between. Germline V gene sequence: CDR1 SGDLS, CDR2 YYNGEE. This CDR3 region has 14 residues. The CDR3 loop reads CASTPTGPTGELFF. The CDR3 nucleotides are TGTGCCAGCACACCCACAGGACCCACCGGGGAGCTGTTTTTT.

The table lists this clonotype with a few counts. The chain couples TRBV6-4 to TRBJ2-4, with 14 positions matching TRBD2. V was clipped by 4 bases and J by 0 bases; unmatched bases: 11. The CDR3 has 20 amino acids. The germline CDR1 and CDR2 sequences are MRHNA and SNTAGT. CDR3 DNA sequence: TGTGCCAGCAGTGGGACGGGACTAGCGGGGGCCGGTCTAGCCAAAAACATTCAGTACTTC. It codes for CASSGTGLAGAGLAKNIQYF.

A note on this clonotype: The missing conserved phenylalanine or tryptophan at the end of this CDR3 makes a read error likely. Because the CDR3's place on the DNA is in doubt, the DNA is left out and the CDR3 is given as listed by TCRdb. The V and J genes are TRBV7-2 and TRBJ2-5; whether TRBD1, the table's D call, matches the DNA was not checked. The germline V gene has CDR1 SGHTA and CDR2 FQGNSA. The length of the CDR3 is 17 amino acids, counting both ends. The CDR3 is CASSLAPLNPYGYTFGN.

The chain couples TRBV7-6 to TRBJ2-5, with 7 nucleotides matching TRBD2. With V trimmed by 9 bases and J by 0 bases, 10 bases remained unmatched. The CDR3 runs to 15 residues. In germline, CDR1 is SGHVS, CDR2 FNYEAQ. The CDR3 DNA reads TGTGCCAGTACTGGGGGGGAGGGGTACCAAGAGACCCAGTACTTC. Protein product: CASTGGEGYQETQYF. Filled out from reference TRBV7-6 and TRBJ2-5, the complete variable domain reads GAGVSQSPRYKVTKRGQDVALRCDPISGHVSLYWYRQALGQGPEFLTYFNYEAQQDKSGLPNDRFSAERPEGSISTLTIQRTEQRDSAMYRCASTGGEGYQETQYFGPGTRLLVL.

This clonotype was seen many times. This chain links TRBV7-9 with TRBJ2-3; maybe TRBD2 (6 bases). CDR3 length: 16 residues. V lost 1 base to trimming and J lost 4 bases, with 15 bases between them. CDR1 is SEHNR and CDR2 is FQNEAQ in the germline V gene (reference sequence). CDR3 region: CASSLGAGSGADTQYF. CDR3 nucleotide sequence: TGTGCCAGCAGCTTAGGTGCGGGATCGGGCGCAGATACGCAGTATTTT.

This clonotype was seen repeatedly, ten times or more. The chain joins TRBV6-1 to TRBJ2-1; D not certain. Per germline, CDR1 MNHNS and CDR2 SASEGT. The CDR3 totals 11 residues. V was trimmed by 7 bases and J by 7 bases, leaving 8 bases between them. The CDR3 region has the DNA TGTGCCAGCACGATATATAATGAGCAGTTCTTC. This encodes CASTIYNEQFF.

This chain connects TRBV20-1 to TRBJ2-1, with D tentatively TRBD1 or TRBD2 (5 bases each). V lost 3 bases and J 4 bases, leaving 7 bases between the germline ends. The CDR3 spans 12 residues. The V gene's germline CDR1 is DFQATT and CDR2 SNEGSKA (reference sequence). The CDR3 loop reads CSASGAYNEQFF. The CDR3 DNA is TGCAGTGCTAGCGGGGCATACAATGAGCAGTTCTTC.

This clonotype was counted at least ten times. V and J are TRBV6-1 and TRBJ2-7; D may match TRBD1 or TRBD2 (5 bases each). Germline V gene sequence: CDR1 MNHNS, CDR2 SASEGT. The CDR3 is 15 amino acids. The V and J ends lost 5 bases and 7 bases respectively, with 21 bases between them. The CDR3, as DNA: TGTGCCAGCAGTCAGGGTCGGGACCCCTACAATGAGCAGTACTTC. Translating it yields CASSQGRDPYNEQYF.

The rearrangement links TRBV6-6 to TRBJ2-7; 7 nucleotides match TRBD1. The J call is doubtful: the DNA matches TRBJ1-2 better. This CDR3 region has 15 residues. Germline V CDR1 and CDR2: MNHNY, SVGAGI (reference sequence). CDR3 DNA: TGTGCCAGCAGTTACCCCCAGGAGGGGGCGAAAGGCTACACCTTC. This codes for CASSYPQEGAKGYTF.

The chain joins TRBV25-1 to TRBJ2-6; 10 bases fit TRBD1. Germline loops: CDR1 MGHDK, CDR2 SYGVNS. V shed 6 bases, J shed 0 bases, and the junction held 5 bases outside the gene matches. This CDR3 is built from 17 residues. This CDR3 is CASSDGQGGSGANVLTF. CDR3 DNA sequence: TGTGCCAGCAGCGACGGACAGGGGGGCTCTGGGGCCAACGTCCTGACTTTC. The whole variable domain, remainder taken from reference TRBV25-1 and TRBJ2-6, is EADIYQTPRYLVIGTGKKITLECSQTMGHDKMYWYQQDPGMELHLIHYSYGVNSTEKGDLSSESTVSRIRTEHFPLTLESARPSHTSQYLCASSDGQGGSGANVLTFGAGSRLTVL.

CDR3 sequence reads: CASTRTTDRIEQYF. DNA for the CDR3: TGTGCCAGCACTAGGACTACCGATAGGATAGAGCAGTACTTC. The chain combines TRBV7-2 with TRBJ2-7; possible D gene TRBD2, 6 bases. From germline, CDR1 is SGHTA and CDR2 FQGNSA. This CDR3 has 14 amino acids. V was cut by 7 bases and J by 7 bases, with 20 bases left in between.

A note on this clonotype: As the CDR3 is not closed by the conserved phenylalanine or tryptophan, this likely results from a read error. It is unclear where the CDR3 begins or ends on the DNA, so no DNA is shown, and the CDR3 is as TCRdb lists it. J is TRBJ2-6 and V is TRBV6-2 or TRBV6-3; the D call TRBD1 from the table was never checked on the DNA. Germline values: CDR1 MNHEY, CDR2 SVGEGT. The CDR3 spans 14 amino acids, including both terminal residues. CDR3 region: CASRVTGLEQYFGN.

On this clonotype: This may be a read error, as it is one base from a much larger clone. The chain uses TRBV7-3 and TRBJ2-4, with D hard to call. The CDR3 spans 13 residues. The V gene lost 6 bases and the J gene lost 13 bases, with 19 bases spanning the gap. Germline-derived CDR1 and CDR2 are SGHTA and FQGTGA. CDR3 region: CASSSSGLPQQYF. The CDR3 DNA is TGTGCCAGCAGTTCCTCTGGCCTACCACAGCAGTACTTC. The whole variable domain, remainder taken from reference TRBV7-3 and TRBJ2-4, is GAGVSQTPSNKVTEKGKYVELRCDPISGHTALYWYRQSLGQGPEFLIYFQGTGAADDSGLPNDRFFAVRPEGSVSTLKIQRTERGDSAVYLCASSSSGLPQQYFGAGTRLSVL.

This clonotype has ten or more counts. This chain connects TRBV7-2 to TRBJ2-7; TRBD2 agrees at 8 bases. CDR3 size: 20 residues. Germline V gene lookup returns CDR1 SGHTA and CDR2 FQGNSA. Losses at the gene ends were 2 bases for V and 1 base for J; bases not matched to a gene: 19. CDR3 nucleotide sequence: TGTGCCAGCAGCTTACGTGCCCTCGGGGGGGCGAACTCCGGGTCCTACGAGCAGTACTTC. This sequence encodes CASSLRALGGANSGSYEQYF.